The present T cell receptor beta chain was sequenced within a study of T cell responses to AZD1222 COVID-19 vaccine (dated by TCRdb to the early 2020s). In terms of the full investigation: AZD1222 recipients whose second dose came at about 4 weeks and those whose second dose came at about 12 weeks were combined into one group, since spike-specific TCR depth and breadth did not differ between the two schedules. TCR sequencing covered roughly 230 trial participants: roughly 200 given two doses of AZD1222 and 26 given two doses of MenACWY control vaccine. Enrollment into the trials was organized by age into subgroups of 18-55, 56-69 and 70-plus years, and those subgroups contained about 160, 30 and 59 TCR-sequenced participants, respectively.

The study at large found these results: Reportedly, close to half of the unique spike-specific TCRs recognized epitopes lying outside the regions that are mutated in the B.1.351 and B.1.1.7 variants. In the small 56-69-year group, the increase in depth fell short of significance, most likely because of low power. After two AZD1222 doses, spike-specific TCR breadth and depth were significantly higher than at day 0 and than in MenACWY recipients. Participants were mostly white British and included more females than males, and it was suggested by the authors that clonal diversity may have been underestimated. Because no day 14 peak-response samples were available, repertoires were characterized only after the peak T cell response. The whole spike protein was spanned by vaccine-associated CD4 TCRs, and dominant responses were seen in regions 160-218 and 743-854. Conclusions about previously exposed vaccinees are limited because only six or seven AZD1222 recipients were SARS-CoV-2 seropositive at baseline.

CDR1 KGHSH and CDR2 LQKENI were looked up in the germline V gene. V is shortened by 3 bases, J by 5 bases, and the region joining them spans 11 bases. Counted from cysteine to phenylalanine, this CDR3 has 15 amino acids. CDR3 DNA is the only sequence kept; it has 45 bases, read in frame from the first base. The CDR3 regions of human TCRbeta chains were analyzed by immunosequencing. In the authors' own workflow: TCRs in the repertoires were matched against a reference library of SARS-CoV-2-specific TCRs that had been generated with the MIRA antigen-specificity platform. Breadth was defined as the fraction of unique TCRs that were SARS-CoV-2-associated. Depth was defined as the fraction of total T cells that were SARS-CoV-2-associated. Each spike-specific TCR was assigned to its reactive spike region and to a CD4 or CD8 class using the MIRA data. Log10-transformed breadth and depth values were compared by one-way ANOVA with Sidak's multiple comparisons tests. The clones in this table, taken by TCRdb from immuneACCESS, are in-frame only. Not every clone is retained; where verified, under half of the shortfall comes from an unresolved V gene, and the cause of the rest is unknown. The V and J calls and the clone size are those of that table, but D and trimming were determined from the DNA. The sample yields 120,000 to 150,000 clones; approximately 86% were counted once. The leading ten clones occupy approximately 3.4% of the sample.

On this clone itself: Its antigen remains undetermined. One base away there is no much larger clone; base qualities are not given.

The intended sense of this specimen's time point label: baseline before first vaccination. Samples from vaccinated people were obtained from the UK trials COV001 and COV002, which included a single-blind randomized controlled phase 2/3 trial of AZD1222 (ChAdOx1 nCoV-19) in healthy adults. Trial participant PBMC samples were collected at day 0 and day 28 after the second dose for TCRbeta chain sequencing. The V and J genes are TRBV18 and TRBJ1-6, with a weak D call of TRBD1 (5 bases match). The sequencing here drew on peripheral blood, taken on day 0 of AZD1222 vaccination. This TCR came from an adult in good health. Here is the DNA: TGTGCCAGCTCACCCCGGGACCTGGATAATTCACCCCTCCACTTT. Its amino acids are CASSPRDLDNSPLHF.